The 28 T cell receptor beta chains given below trace back to one sample, sequenced in a study of cytomegalovirus exposure and HLA in healthy donors. PCR was performed using 60 Vbeta and 13 Jbeta primers. The table came from immunoSEQ multiplex PCR; TCRdb's copy has only in-frame clones and leaves some out. The data hold about 80,000 clones, with approximately 62% observed a single time. The sample taken for sequencing was PBMCs. Every receptor here comes from a male donor in good health and CMV-seropositive.

V is TRBV19 and J is TRBJ2-7; 12 positions agree with TRBD1. The CDR3 runs to 14 residues. Germline trimming cut 6 bases from V and 2 bases from J; bases unmatched to any gene: 2. Germline CDR1 reads LNHDA; CDR2 reads SQIVND (reference sequence). CDR3 sequence: CASRGTGGAYEQYF. As DNA, the CDR3 is TGTGCCAGTAGGGGGACAGGGGGCGCCTACGAGCAGTACTTC.

V and J are TRBV29-1 and TRBJ2-7; unclear D gene. Per the germline V gene, CDR1 is SQVTM and CDR2 is ANQGSEA. V was trimmed by 4 bases and J by 2 bases, leaving 9 bases between them. The CDR3 extends over 12 amino acids. The CDR3 DNA reads TGCAGCGTTGGGGCAACGCCCTACGAGCAGTACTTC. Amino acids: CSVGATPYEQYF.

The CDR3 is CASSPGTDQETQYF. The CDR3, as DNA: TGTGCCAGCAGCCCAGGGACTGACCAAGAGACCCAGTACTTC. The genes are TRBV5-4 and TRBJ2-5, with D possibly TRBD2 on 6 matching bases. The CDR3 spans 14 residues. V lost 4 bases and J 0 bases, leaving 10 bases between the germline ends. Germline-derived CDR1 and CDR2 are SGHNT and YYREEE (reference sequence).

The genes are TRBV10-3 and TRBJ2-3, with TRBD2 matching 7 bases. V trimming: 4 bases; J trimming: 5 bases; junction bases outside the gene matches: 6. There are 14 residues in the CDR3. Germline V gene data show CDR1 as ENHRY and CDR2 as SYGVKD. CDR3 DNA: TGTGCCATCAGTGTGAGCGGGGAGAGAGATACGCAGTATTTT. Translation gives CAISVSGERDTQYF.

This clone was seen a single time. The J gene is TRBJ1-2, the V gene TRBV28; the match to TRBD1 covers 7 bases. In germline, CDR1 is MDHEN, CDR2 SYDVKM. The CDR3 sequence is 12 residues long. Trimming took 5 bases from V and 8 from J; bases not matched to a gene: 5. Here the CDR3 DNA reads TGTGCCAGCAGTCTACAGGGGAAGGGCTACACCTTC. Its translation: CASSLQGKGYTF.

The table lists this clone with a few counts. The V and J genes are TRBV30 and TRBJ1-1, with D perhaps TRBD1 (6 bases). The germline CDR1 and CDR2 sequences are GTSNPN and SVGIG (reference sequence). Trimming stripped 2 bases from V and 7 bases from J, with 17 bases between. The CDR3 is 14 residues long. The CDR3 region is CAWSFTSGQNEAFF. In nucleotides, the CDR3 is TGTGCCTGGAGTTTTACTTCCGGACAGAATGAAGCTTTCTTT. The complete variable domain, with remaining parts taken from reference TRBV30 and TRBJ1-1, reads SQTIHQWPATLVQPVGSPLSLECTVEGTSNPNLYWYRQAAGRGLQLLFYSVGIGQISSEVPQNLSASRPQDRQFILSSKKLLLSDSGFYLCAWSFTSGQNEAFFGQGTRLTVV.

The sample holds a few counts of this clone. The gene calls are TRBV20-1 and TRBJ2-5; perhaps TRBD2 as D (5 bases). V shed 0 bases and J shed 14 bases, with 13 bases lying between them. The CDR3 is 11 amino acids. In germline, CDR1 is DFQATT, CDR2 SNEGSKA (reference sequence). This CDR3 reads CSARDSSSGYF. The CDR3 bases are TGCAGTGCTAGAGATTCTAGCAGTGGATACTTC.

This chain uses TRBV5-6 with TRBJ2-2; the match to TRBD2 covers 7 bases. The CDR3 runs to 16 residues. The junction had 9 bases not matched to a gene; V was cut back by 3 bases and J by 4 bases. CDR1 and CDR2 from the germline V gene are SGHDT and YYEEEE. For the CDR3, the DNA is TGTGCCAGCAGCTCCCTACTAGCGTGGGGCACCGGGGAGCTGTTTTTT. Its protein product is CASSSLLAWGTGELFF. Together with reference TRBV5-6 and TRBJ2-2, the CDR3 gives the full variable domain: DAGVTQSPTHLIKTRGQQVTLRCSPKSGHDTVSWYQQALGQGPQFIFQYYEEEERQRGNFPDRFSGHQFPNYSSELNVNALLLGDSALYLCASSSLLAWGTGELFFGEGSRLTVL.

This clone has more than one count but fewer than ten. The chain recombines TRBV28 with TRBJ2-5; TRBD1 matches at 8 bases. Per the germline V gene, CDR1 is MDHEN and CDR2 is SYDVKM. V shed 5 bases, J shed 4 bases, and the junction held 12 bases outside the gene matches. This CDR3 region has 16 residues. The DNA for the CDR3 is TGTGCCAGCAGTCTGGACAGGGTTGGGGAGTCAGAGACCCAGTACTTC. Translated, it gives CASSLDRVGESETQYF.

This clone was observed a few times. CDR3 nucleotides: TGTGCCAGTAGTATAGCCCGAGGGTCCGCGAACACCGGGGAGCTGTTTTTT. It translates to CASSIARGSANTGELFF. The chain carries TRBV19 and TRBJ2-2; D is perhaps TRBD2 (5 bases). The CDR3 has 17 amino acids. Germline V gene lookup returns CDR1 LNHDA and CDR2 SQIVND (reference sequence). The germline V and J ends were trimmed by 1 base and 0 bases, with 12 bases remaining between them.

The CDR3 sequence: CASSSRDRGTEAFF. In DNA, the CDR3 is TGTGCCAGCAGCTCCCGGGACAGGGGAACTGAAGCTTTCTTT. V is TRBV7-8 and J is TRBJ1-1, with 10 bases fitting TRBD1. The J segment lost 5 bases and the V segment lost 4 bases, leaving 4 bases of the junction unmatched. The CDR3 runs to 14 residues. Germline V gene data show CDR1 as SGHVS and CDR2 as FQNEAQ. Full variable domain (outside the CDR3, taken from reference TRBV7-8 and TRBJ1-1): GAGVSQSPRYKVAKRGQDVALRCDPISGHVSLFWYQQALGQGPEFLTYFQNEAQLDKSGLPSDRFFAERPEGSVSTLKIQRTQQEDSAVYLCASSSRDRGTEAFFGQGTRLTVV.

The chain has TRBV4-3 and TRBJ1-2; D remains unclear. Germline CDR1 reads LGHNA; CDR2 reads YSLEER. The CDR3 loop spans 16 amino acids. V lost 0 bases to trimming and J lost 0 bases, with 11 bases between them. As DNA, the CDR3 is TGCGCCAGCAGCCAAGAAGAGCAGGATTCTAACTATGGCTACACCTTC. Amino acid sequence: CASSQEEQDSNYGYTF.

V gene TRBV25-1 combines with J gene TRBJ1-1, with D possibly TRBD1 on 6 matching bases. The germline V gene encodes CDR1 MGHDK and CDR2 SYGVNS. The CDR3 length is 16 residues. With 1 base removed from V and 0 bases from J, the gap between germline ends came to 12 bases. In DNA, the CDR3 is TGTGCCAGCAGTGAATTGGGACAATGGGTGAACACTGAAGCTTTCTTT. It is translated as CASSELGQWVNTEAFF.

The chain uses TRBV7-2 and TRBJ2-5; TRBD1 matches at 7 bases. CDR1 is SGHTA and CDR2 is FQGNSA in the germline V gene. V lost 5 bases to trimming and J lost 5 bases; unmatched junction nucleotides: 8. The CDR3 has 14 amino acids. CDR3 DNA: TGTGCCAGCAGCCCACAGGGGAAAGAGGAGACCCAGTACTTC. Protein: CASSPQGKEETQYF.

The chain has TRBV28 and TRBJ2-3; TRBD1 matches 8 bases. The CDR3 has 14 amino acids. Germline CDR1 is MDHEN and CDR2 is SYDVKM. J was trimmed by 1 base and V by 8 bases; bases with no gene match: 5. The CDR3 bases are TGTGCCAGCGCCCAGACAGGGGGCACAGATACGCAGTATTTT. Translated: CASAQTGGTDTQYF.

This clone was observed a few times. V usage is TRBV27 and J usage is TRBJ1-4; D might be TRBD1 (5 bases). CDR3 size: 14 residues. Per the germline V gene, CDR1 is MNHEY and CDR2 is SMNVEV (reference sequence). Between the trimmed V and J ends, which lost 2 bases and 8 bases, there was a span of 12 bases. The CDR3 is CASSLTGAEEKLFF. Here the CDR3 DNA reads TGTGCCAGCAGTTTAACTGGGGCGGAGGAAAAACTGTTTTTT.

The rearrangement joins TRBV2 to TRBJ2-2; TRBD2 might be the D (6 bases). The CDR3 contains 17 residues. The V gene's germline CDR1 is SNHLY and CDR2 FYNNEI. With 2 bases removed from V and 4 bases from J, the gap between germline ends came to 17 bases. DNA of the CDR3: TGTGCCAGCAGTGAAAGGGACTCGCGGGGAATCACCGGGGAGCTGTTTTTT. Amino acids: CASSERDSRGITGELFF. Filled out from reference TRBV2 and TRBJ2-2, the complete variable domain reads EPEVTQTPSHQVTQMGQEVILRCVPISNHLYFYWYRQILGQKVEFLVSFYNNEISEKSEIFDDQFSVERPDGSNFTLKIRSTKLEDSAMYFCASSERDSRGITGELFFGEGSRLTVL.

The chain has TRBV29-1 and TRBJ2-7; 11 bases align to TRBD2. Looked up from germline, CDR1 is SQVTM and CDR2 is ANQGSEA. The J segment lost 7 bases and the V segment lost 0 bases, leaving 8 bases of the junction unmatched. The CDR3 is 15 amino acids. The CDR3 bases are TGCAGCGTTGAAGATCCACTAGCGGGGGATCGGGAGCAGTACTTC. Amino acids: CSVEDPLAGDREQYF.

The gene calls are TRBV6-5 and TRBJ2-1, with TRBD2 as a possible D gene (6 bases). CDR3 length: 15 amino acids. Trimming took 2 bases from V and 0 from J, leaving 8 bases between them. CDR1 is MNHEY, CDR2 SVGAGI, per germline. This CDR3 reads CASSYDGSSYNEQFF. The CDR3 DNA reads as TGTGCCAGCAGTTACGACGGGAGCTCCTACAATGAGCAGTTCTTC.

A single count supports this clone. The J gene is TRBJ1-1, the V gene TRBV6-5, with a weak D call TRBD1 (6 bases). This CDR3 comprises 13 residues. Germline CDR1 and CDR2: MNHEY and SVGAGI. Deletions cut 5 bases from V and 2 bases from J, with 9 bases between. CDR3 amino acids: CASSRTDNTEAFF. The CDR3 DNA follows: TGTGCCAGCAGTCGGACAGATAACACTGAAGCTTTCTTT.

In this sample, this clone turned up a few times. V is TRBV7-2 and J is TRBJ1-2; D perhaps matches TRBD1 (6 bases). The CDR3 covers 12 residues. V was clipped by 3 bases and J by 4 bases, with 6 bases between them. The germline CDR1 and CDR2 sequences are SGHTA and FQGNSA. Here the CDR3 reads CASSLDSYGYTF. The CDR3 bases are TGTGCCAGCAGCTTGGACAGCTATGGCTACACCTTC.

This clone was seen more than once but under ten times. The CDR3 loop reads CASSWFGGGTDTQYF. Written as DNA, the CDR3 is TGCGCCAGCAGCTGGTTCGGGGGGGGAACAGATACGCAGTATTTT. The genes are TRBV4-3 and TRBJ2-3, with 8 bases fitting TRBD2. Trimming removed 5 bases from V and 3 bases from J; junction bases left unmatched: 7. Germline V gene sequence: CDR1 LGHNA, CDR2 YSLEER. The CDR3 sequence is 15 residues long.

V and J are TRBV9 and TRBJ2-5; D is unclear. The V gene lost 0 bases and the J gene lost 3 bases, with 15 bases spanning the gap. Germline CDR1 SGDLS, CDR2 YYNGEE. The CDR3 covers 16 residues. The CDR3 spells CASSVEMRHNEETQYF. The DNA of the CDR3 is TGTGCCAGCAGCGTAGAGATGCGACACAATGAAGAGACCCAGTACTTC.

The chain uses TRBV6-6 and TRBJ1-1; D remains unclear. Germline-derived CDR1 and CDR2 are MNHNY and SVGAGI (reference sequence). With 7 bases removed from V and 7 bases from J, the gap between germline ends came to 19 bases. The CDR3 length is 14 residues. In DNA, the CDR3 is TGTGCCAGCAAGCCCCGCCCGGTATACAGTGAAGCTTTCTTT. It encodes CASKPRPVYSEAFF.

The chain couples TRBV5-6 to TRBJ1-6, with a tentative D call TRBD1 (6 bases). This CDR3 has 16 amino acids. Trimming left V 2 bases short and J 8 bases short, with 17 bases between. Per the germline V gene, CDR1 is SGHDT and CDR2 is YYEEEE. In nucleotides, the CDR3 is TGTGCCAGCAGCTTTGGGGTTCTGGGGGCGGATTCACCCCTCCACTTT. As protein: CASSFGVLGADSPLHF. Using reference TRBV5-6 and TRBJ1-6 for the parts outside the CDR3, the full variable domain is DAGVTQSPTHLIKTRGQQVTLRCSPKSGHDTVSWYQQALGQGPQFIFQYYEEEERQRGNFPDRFSGHQFPNYSSELNVNALLLGDSALYLCASSFGVLGADSPLHFGNGTRLTVT.

The rearrangement links TRBV25-1 to TRBJ2-7; 12 nucleotides agree with TRBD1. The CDR3 has 16 residues. Germline values: CDR1 MGHDK, CDR2 SYGVNS. V was clipped by 3 bases and J by 3 bases; unmatched bases: 6. The CDR3 nucleotides read TGTGCCAGCAGTGAGGGGACAGGGGGCACCGGCTACGAGCAGTACTTC. Residues: CASSEGTGGTGYEQYF.

The J gene is TRBJ2-7, the V gene TRBV28; D is possibly TRBD2 (6 bases). The CDR3 sequence is 17 residues long. Germline V gene lookup returns CDR1 MDHEN and CDR2 SYDVKM. Trimming took 3 bases from V and 0 from J, leaving 18 bases between them. CDR3 DNA sequence: TGTGCCAGCAGTTTGTCGGGAATAGCGGTGAGCTCCTACGAGCAGTACTTC. Translated, it gives CASSLSGIAVSSYEQYF.

A few counts support this clone. V usage is TRBV7-9 and J usage is TRBJ2-3; 8 nucleotides align to TRBD2. The CDR3 length is 14 residues. Per germline, CDR1 SEHNR and CDR2 FQNEAQ (reference sequence). With 3 bases clipped from V and 9 bases from J, the junction kept 8 bases outside the gene matches. The CDR3 nucleotides read TGTGCCAGCAGCTTTAACGGGAGGGCCAGGACGCAGTATTTT. Translating it yields CASSFNGRARTQYF.